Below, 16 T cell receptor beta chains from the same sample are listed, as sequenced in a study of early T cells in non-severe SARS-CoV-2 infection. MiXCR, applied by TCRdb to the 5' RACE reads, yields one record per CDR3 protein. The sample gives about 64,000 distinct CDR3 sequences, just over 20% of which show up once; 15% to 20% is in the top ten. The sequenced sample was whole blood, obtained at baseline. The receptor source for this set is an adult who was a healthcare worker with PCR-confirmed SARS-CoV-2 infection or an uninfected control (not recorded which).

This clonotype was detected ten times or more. Here the CDR3 reads CASSSQGGELFF. CDR3 DNA: TGCGCCAGCAGCTCGCAGGGCGGGGAGCTGTTTTTT. V usage is TRBV5-1 and J usage is TRBJ2-2; TRBD1 is a possible D gene (5 bases). The germline gives CDR1 SGHRS, CDR2 YFSETQ. The V gene lost 3 bases and the J gene lost 7 bases, with 7 bases spanning the gap. This CDR3 spans 12 amino acids.

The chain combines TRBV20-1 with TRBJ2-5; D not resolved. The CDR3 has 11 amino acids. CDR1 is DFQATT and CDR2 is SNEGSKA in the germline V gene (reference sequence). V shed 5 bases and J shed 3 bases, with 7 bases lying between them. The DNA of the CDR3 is TGCAGTGCTGGCGATAAAGAGACCCAGTACTTC. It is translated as CSAGDKETQYF.

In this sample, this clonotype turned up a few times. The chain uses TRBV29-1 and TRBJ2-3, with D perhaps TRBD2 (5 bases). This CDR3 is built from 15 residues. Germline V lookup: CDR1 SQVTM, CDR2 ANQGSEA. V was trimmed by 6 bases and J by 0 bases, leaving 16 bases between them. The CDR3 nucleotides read TGCAGCGTGGACGCTAACAGAGGGAGCACAGATACGCAGTATTTT. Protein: CSVDANRGSTDTQYF.

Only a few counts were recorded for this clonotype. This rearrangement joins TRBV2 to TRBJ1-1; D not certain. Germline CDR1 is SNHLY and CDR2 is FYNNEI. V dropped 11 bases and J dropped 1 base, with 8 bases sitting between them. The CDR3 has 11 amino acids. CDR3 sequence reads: CAAGGNTEAFF. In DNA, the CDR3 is TGTGCCGCCGGAGGGAACACTGAAGCTTTCTTT.

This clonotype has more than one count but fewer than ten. The CDR3 sequence: CASSPGQGITDTQYF. CDR3 DNA: TGTGCCAGCTCACCGGGACAGGGGATAACAGATACGCAGTATTTT. The chain couples TRBV18 to TRBJ2-3; 10 bases agree with TRBD1. CDR1 is KGHSH and CDR2 is LQKENI in the germline V gene. The trim removed 3 bases at V and 3 bases at J, leaving 3 bases unmatched. This CDR3 is built from 15 residues.

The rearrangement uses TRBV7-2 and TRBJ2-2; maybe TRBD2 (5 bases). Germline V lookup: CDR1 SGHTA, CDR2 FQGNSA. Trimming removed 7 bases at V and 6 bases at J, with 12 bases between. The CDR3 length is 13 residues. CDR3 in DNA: TGTGCCAGCACCCAGTTTAGCGCCGGGGAGCTGTTTTTT. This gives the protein CASTQFSAGELFF.

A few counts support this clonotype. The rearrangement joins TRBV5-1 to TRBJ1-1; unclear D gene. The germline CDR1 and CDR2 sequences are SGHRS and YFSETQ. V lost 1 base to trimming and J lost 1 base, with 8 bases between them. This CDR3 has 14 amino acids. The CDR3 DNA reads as TGCGCCAGCAGCTTGAGGAGGGAGAACACTGAAGCTTTCTTT. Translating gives CASSLRRENTEAFF.

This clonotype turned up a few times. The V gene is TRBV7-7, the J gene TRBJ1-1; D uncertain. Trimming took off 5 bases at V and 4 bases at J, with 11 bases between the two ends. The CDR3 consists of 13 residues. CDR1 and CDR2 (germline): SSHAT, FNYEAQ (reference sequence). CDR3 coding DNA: TGTGCCAGCAGCGCTCAGTTAGGCACTGAAGCTTTCTTT. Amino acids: CASSAQLGTEAFF. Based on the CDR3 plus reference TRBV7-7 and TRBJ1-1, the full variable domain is GAGVSQSPRYKVTKRGQDVTLRCDPISSHATLYWYQQALGQGPEFLTYFNYEAQPDKSGLPSDRFSAERPEGSISTLTIQRTEQRDSAMYRCASSAQLGTEAFFGQGTRLTVV.

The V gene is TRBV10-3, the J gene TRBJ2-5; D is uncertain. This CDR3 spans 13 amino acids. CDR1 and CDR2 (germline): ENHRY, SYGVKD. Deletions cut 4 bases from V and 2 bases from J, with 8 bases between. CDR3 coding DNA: TGTGCCATCAGTGGCGCAGGTCAAGAGACCCAGTACTTC. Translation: CAISGAGQETQYF.

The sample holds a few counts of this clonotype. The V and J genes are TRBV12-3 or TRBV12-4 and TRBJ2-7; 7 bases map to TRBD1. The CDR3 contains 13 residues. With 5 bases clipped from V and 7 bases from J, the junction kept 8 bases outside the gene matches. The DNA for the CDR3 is TGTGCCAGCAGTCTCGGACAGGTATCGGAGCAGTACTTC. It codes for CASSLGQVSEQYF.

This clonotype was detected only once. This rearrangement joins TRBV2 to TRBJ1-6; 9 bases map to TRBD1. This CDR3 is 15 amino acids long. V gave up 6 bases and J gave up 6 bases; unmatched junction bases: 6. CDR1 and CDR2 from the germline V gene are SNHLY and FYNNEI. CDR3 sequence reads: CASSPQGAGNSPLHF. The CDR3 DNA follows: TGTGCCAGCAGCCCACAGGGGGCTGGTAATTCACCCCTCCACTTT.

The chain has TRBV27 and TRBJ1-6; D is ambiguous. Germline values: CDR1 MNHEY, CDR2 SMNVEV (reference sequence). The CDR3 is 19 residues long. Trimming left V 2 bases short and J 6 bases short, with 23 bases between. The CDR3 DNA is TGTGCCAGCAGTTTAAGCTGGCAGATGACTTTGGGCGGTAATTCACCCCTCCACTTT. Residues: CASSLSWQMTLGGNSPLHF.

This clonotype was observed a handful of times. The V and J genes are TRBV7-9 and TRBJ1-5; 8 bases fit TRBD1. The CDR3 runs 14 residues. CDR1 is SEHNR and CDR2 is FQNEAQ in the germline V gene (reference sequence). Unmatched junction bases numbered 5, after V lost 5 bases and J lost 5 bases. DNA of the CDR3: TGTGCCAGCAGCCGTGGACAGGGAGATCAGCCCCAGCATTTT. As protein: CASSRGQGDQPQHF. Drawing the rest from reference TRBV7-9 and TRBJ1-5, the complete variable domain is DTGVSQNPRHKITKRGQNVTFRCDPISEHNRLYWYRQTLGQGPEFLTYFQNEAQLEKSRLLSDRFSAERPKGSFSTLEIQRTEQGDSAMYLCASSRGQGDQPQHFGDGTRLSIL.

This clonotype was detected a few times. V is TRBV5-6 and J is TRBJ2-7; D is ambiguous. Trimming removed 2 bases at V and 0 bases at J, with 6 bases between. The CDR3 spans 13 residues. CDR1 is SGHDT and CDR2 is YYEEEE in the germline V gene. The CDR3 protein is CASSFSVSYEQYF. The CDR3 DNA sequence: TGTGCCAGCAGCTTTTCCGTCTCCTACGAGCAGTACTTC. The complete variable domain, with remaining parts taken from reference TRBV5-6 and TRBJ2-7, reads DAGVTQSPTHLIKTRGQQVTLRCSPKSGHDTVSWYQQALGQGPQFIFQYYEEEERQRGNFPDRFSGHQFPNYSSELNVNALLLGDSALYLCASSFSVSYEQYFGPGTRLTVT.

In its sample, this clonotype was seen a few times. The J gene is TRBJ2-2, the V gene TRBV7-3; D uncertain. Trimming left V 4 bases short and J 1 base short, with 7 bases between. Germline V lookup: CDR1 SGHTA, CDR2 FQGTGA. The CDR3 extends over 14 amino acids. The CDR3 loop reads CASSSSGNTGELFF. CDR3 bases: TGTGCCAGCAGCTCCTCAGGGAACACCGGGGAGCTGTTTTTT.

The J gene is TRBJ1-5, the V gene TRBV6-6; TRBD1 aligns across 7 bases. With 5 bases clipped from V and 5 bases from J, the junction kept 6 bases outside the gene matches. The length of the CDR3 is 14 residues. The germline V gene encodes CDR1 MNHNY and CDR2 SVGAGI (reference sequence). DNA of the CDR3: TGTGCCAGCAGTGAGGACAGGTTCGATCAGCCCCAGCATTTT. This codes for CASSEDRFDQPQHF.